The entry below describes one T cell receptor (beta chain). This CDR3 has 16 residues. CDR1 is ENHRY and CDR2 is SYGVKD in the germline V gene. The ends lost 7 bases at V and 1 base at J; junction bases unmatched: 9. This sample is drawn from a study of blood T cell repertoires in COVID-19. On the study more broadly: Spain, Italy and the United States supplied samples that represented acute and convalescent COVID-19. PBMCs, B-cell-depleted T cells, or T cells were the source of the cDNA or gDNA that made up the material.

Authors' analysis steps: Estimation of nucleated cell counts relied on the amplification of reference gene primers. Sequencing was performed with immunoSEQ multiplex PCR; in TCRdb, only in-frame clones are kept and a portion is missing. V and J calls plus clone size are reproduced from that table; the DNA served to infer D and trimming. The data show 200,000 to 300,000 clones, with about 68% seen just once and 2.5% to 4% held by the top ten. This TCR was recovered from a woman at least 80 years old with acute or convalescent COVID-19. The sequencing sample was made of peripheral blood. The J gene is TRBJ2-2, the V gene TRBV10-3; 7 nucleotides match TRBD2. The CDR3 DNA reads TGTGCCATCAACTCCCGACTAGCAGAGAACACCGGGGAGCTGTTTTTT. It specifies CAINSRLAENTGELFF.